Listed below are T cell receptor beta chains from one sample, sequenced in a study of blood T cell repertoires in COVID-19. The repertoire was sequenced with immunoSEQ multiplex PCR; TCRdb's copy has only in-frame clones and lacks some. The table lists 250,000 to 300,000 clones, 88% of them singletons, with around 2% in the top ten. The sample consisted of PBMCs or T cells enriched from blood (not recorded which). The receptors come from a woman aged 60 to 75 in a cohort exposed to, infected with or recovered from COVID-19 (not recorded which). Each CDR3 is given with its conserved first and last residue. A D gene is named only where the DNA matches it firmly. The listing skips clone size in some rows; elsewhere it reads once, few, many or a size class.

j_call	clone_size	v_call	d_call	cdr3_nt	cdr3_aa
TRBJ1-5	NA	TRBV24-1	TRBD1	TGTGCCACCAGTATCGGGGGGACAGGGGATCAGCCCCAGCATTTT	CATSIGGTGDQPQHF
TRBJ2-2	NA	TRBV6-5	TRBD1	TGTGCCAGCAAGGGGACAGGGGGAAACACCGGGGAGCTGTTTTTT	CASKGTGGNTGELFF
TRBJ2-1	NA	TRBV6-1	TRBD1	TGTGCCAGCAGTGAAATGGGGACAGGGAGAATTGAGCAGTTCTTC	CASSEMGTGRIEQFF
TRBJ1-4	NA	TRBV29-1	NA	TGCAGCGCCGCCGGGAACAGTGAAAAACTGTTTTTT	CSAAGNSEKLFF
TRBJ2-1	NA	TRBV7-3	TRBD2	TGTGCCAGCAGCTTAAGAGGGGGGACTAGCGGGATTAATGAGCAGTTCTTC	CASSLRGGTSGINEQFF
TRBJ2-3	NA	TRBV12-3/TRBV12-4	TRBD2	TGTGCCAGCAGGGTCACTAGCGGGAATACGCAGTATTTT	CASRVTSGNTQYF
TRBJ2-3	NA	TRBV2	NA	TGTGCCAGCAGTGAAACGGTGCAGGGATACACAGATACGCAGTATTTT	CASSETVQGYTDTQYF
TRBJ2-1	NA	TRBV30	TRBD2	TGTGCCTGGAAACTAGCGGGAGGGAATGAGCAGTTCTTC	CAWKLAGGNEQFF
TRBJ1-5	NA	TRBV7-2	NA	TGTGCCAGCAGCTTAGCCCCGGGGTGGTGGCAGCCCCAGCATTTT	CASSLAPGWWQPQHF
TRBJ1-1	once	TRBV2	NA	TGTGCCAGCAGCGGCAGGCCAGACACTGAAGCTTTCTTT	CASSGRPDTEAFF
TRBJ2-2	NA	TRBV9	TRBD2	TGTGCCAGCAGCGGAGGGACTAGCGGGTGGGGGGAGCTGTTTTTT	CASSGGTSGWGELFF
TRBJ2-3	NA	TRBV28	TRBD2	TGTGCCAGCAGTTCGACTAGCGGGGCTAGCACAGATACGCAGTATTTT	CASSSTSGASTDTQYF
TRBJ2-2	few	TRBV28	TRBD1	TGTGCCAGCAGTCGGCGACAGGGGGCCGGGGAGCTGTTTTTT	CASSRRQGAGELFF
TRBJ1-4	NA	TRBV5-1	NA	TGCGCCAGCAGCTTACGGGGGGTTGATGAAAAACTGTTTTTT	CASSLRGVDEKLFF
TRBJ2-1	NA	TRBV19	TRBD2	TGTGCCAGTAGTATAGCCTTTAGTCTAGCGGGGCCCGAGCAGTTCTTC	CASSIAFSLAGPEQFF
TRBJ1-2	NA	TRBV30	TRBD1	TGTGCCTGGAACGCCCCGGACAGGGAAAGGGGTGGCTACACCTTC	CAWNAPDRERGGYTF
TRBJ2-3	NA	TRBV21-1	NA	TGTGCCAGCCTGCGGACTAGGAGAGCGGGCGGGAGCACAGATACGCAGTATTTT	CASLRTRRAGGSTDTQYF
TRBJ2-5	NA	TRBV24-1	NA	TGTGCCACCAGTGATAGAGCTTATCAAGAGACCCAGTACTTC	CATSDRAYQETQYF
TRBJ2-7	NA	TRBV10-3	TRBD2	TGTGCCATCAGTGAGCCACTAGCGGGAGCATCCTACGAGCAGTACTTC	CAISEPLAGASYEQYF
TRBJ1-2	NA	TRBV28	NA	TGTGCCAGCGGCCGCCACGGGGATGGCTACACCTTC	CASGRHGDGYTF
TRBJ2-1	NA	TRBV5-8	TRBD2	TGTGCCAGCAGCACGGGAGGTAAGGATGAGCAGTTCTTC	CASSTGGKDEQFF
TRBJ2-3	NA	TRBV27	TRBD1	TGTGCCAGCAGTCCCGGACAGGGGTTTAGCACAGATACGCAGTATTTT	CASSPGQGFSTDTQYF
TRBJ1-5	few	TRBV28	TRBD1	TGTGCCAGCAGACCCCAACAGGGGAGAGGCAATCAGCCCCAGCATTTT	CASRPQQGRGNQPQHF
TRBJ2-7	NA	TRBV29-1	TRBD1	TGCAGCGTTGGACAGGGGACCTTCTACGAGCAGTACTTC	CSVGQGTFYEQYF
TRBJ2-7	NA	TRBV4-1	NA	TGCGCCAGCAGCCAAGATCTGAGCGGAAAGGCTTACGAGCAGTACTTC	CASSQDLSGKAYEQYF
TRBJ1-2	once	TRBV7-8	NA	TGTGCCAGCAGCTTAGCACTGAACGGGGATGGCTACACCTTC	CASSLALNGDGYTF
TRBJ2-3	NA	TRBV7-2	TRBD2	TGTGCCAGCAAACTAGCGGGGCTCACAGATACGCAGTATTTT	CASKLAGLTDTQYF
TRBJ2-2	once	TRBV27	TRBD1	TGTGCCAGCAGATCTCCGGGACAGGGGATTTTGAACACCGGGGAGCTGTTTTTT	CASRSPGQGILNTGELFF
TRBJ1-1	NA	TRBV2	NA	TGTGCCAGCGGCCTAGGACTTTCCCTGAACACTGAAGCTTTCTTT	CASGLGLSLNTEAFF
TRBJ1-1	NA	TRBV2	NA	TGTGCCAGCAGTGTTCAGGGCACTGAAGCTTTCTTT	CASSVQGTEAFF
TRBJ2-3	NA	TRBV19	TRBD1	TGTGCCAGTAGTCCGGGGGACAGGGGTGCAGATACGCAGTATTTT	CASSPGDRGADTQYF
TRBJ1-5	NA	TRBV28	TRBD1	TGTGCCAGCAGCTCGGGACAGTTAAATCAGCCCCAGCATTTT	CASSSGQLNQPQHF
TRBJ2-7	NA	TRBV4-1	NA	TGCGCCAGCAGCCCGGACAATTACTACGAGCAGTACTTC	CASSPDNYYEQYF
TRBJ2-1	NA	TRBV28	TRBD2	TGTGCCAGCAGTGCCCCCGGCAGCGGGACTCCGGATGAGCAGTTCTTC	CASSAPGSGTPDEQFF
TRBJ2-1	NA	TRBV4-2	TRBD2	TGTGCCAGCAGCCTTGGGACTAGCATCAACAATGAGCAGTTCTTC	CASSLGTSINNEQFF
TRBJ1-2	NA	TRBV28	NA	TGTGCCAGCAGTTCCAGTCCGGGTGGTAACTATGGCTACACCTTC	CASSSSPGGNYGYTF
TRBJ1-2	NA	TRBV7-9	NA	TGTGCCAGCAGCCCCCGCGGGGGGGGTCGGGAAGGCTACACCTTC	CASSPRGGGREGYTF
TRBJ2-1	NA	TRBV5-1	TRBD2	TGCGCCAGCAGCATTACTAGCGGGAGTCCCCTAAATGAGCAGTTCTTC	CASSITSGSPLNEQFF
TRBJ2-7	NA	TRBV7-9	TRBD2	TGTGCCAGCAGCATTAGCGGGAGTCGGTACGAGCAGTACTTC	CASSISGSRYEQYF
TRBJ1-3	few	TRBV6-1	NA	TGTGCCAGCAGTGAATATGGCAGTTCTCCTGGAAACACCATATATTTT	CASSEYGSSPGNTIYF
TRBJ2-3	NA	TRBV4-1	NA	TGCGCCAGCAGCCAAGATCGGAGGGAGTCTGGAACAGATACGCAGTATTTT	CASSQDRRESGTDTQYF
TRBJ2-5	NA	TRBV7-2	NA	TGTGCCAGCAGCTTAGGGGCGGGGAGGGAGACCCAGTACTTC	CASSLGAGRETQYF
TRBJ2-1	NA	TRBV7-6	TRBD2	TGTGCCAGCAGCTTGCGGACTAGCGGGACGGATGAGCAGTTCTTC	CASSLRTSGTDEQFF
TRBJ2-7	once	TRBV6-2/TRBV6-3	NA	TGTGCCAGCAGTTCCCAGGGGAGGGGTCACTACGAGCAGTACTTC	CASSSQGRGHYEQYF
TRBJ1-1	NA	TRBV5-4	TRBD1	TGTGCCAGCAGGGGGACAGGAGAAGGCCGTCGGTACACTGAAGCTTTCTTT	CASRGTGEGRRYTEAFF
TRBJ1-2	NA	TRBV28	NA	TGTGCCAGCAGCTCCATCAGACTCGGGTACTATGGCTACACCTTC	CASSSIRLGYYGYTF
TRBJ1-4	NA	TRBV24-1	NA	TGTGCCACGAGTGATCCAGGCTCAACTAATGAAAAACTGTTTTTT	CATSDPGSTNEKLFF
TRBJ2-7	NA	TRBV11-2	TRBD2	TGTGCCAGCAGCACCCGGACTAGCGAAGGCGAGCAGTACTTC	CASSTRTSEGEQYF
TRBJ1-1	NA	TRBV9	NA	TGTGCCAGCAGCGTAGGCGGGGGCGCGGTCGCTTTCTTT	CASSVGGGAVAFF
TRBJ2-1	NA	TRBV3-1/TRBV3-2	NA	TGTGCCAGCAGCCAATTACTATCGCCCAACGAGCAGTTCTTC	CASSQLLSPNEQFF
TRBJ1-5	once	TRBV28	NA	TGTGCCAGCAGTTTATCAGGGAATCAGCCCCAGCATTTT	CASSLSGNQPQHF
TRBJ2-6	once	TRBV29-1	NA	TGCAGCGTTGCCGTAGGAGGTGGGGCCAACGTCCTGACTTTC	CSVAVGGGANVLTF
TRBJ2-1	NA	TRBV5-5	TRBD2	TGTGCCAGCAGCGAGGGACTAGCGTCCTACAATGAGCAGTTCTTC	CASSEGLASYNEQFF